Following are 18 T cell receptor beta chains from one sample sequenced in a study of Ad26.COV2.S vaccination and SARS-CoV-2 variants. Treatment given: some 19 received Ad26.COV2.S at low or high dose, single or two shots; roughly 5 received placebo; per-sample allocation not given. Sampling was done on day 63 after the first vaccine or placebo injection. Only in-frame clones appear in the TCRdb table, and some are missing; sequencing was by immunoSEQ multiplex PCR. The table includes 350,000 to 400,000 clones, around nine tenths detected once. The sample was peripheral blood, taken in a trial of Ad26.COV2.S vaccine versus placebo. These receptors all stem from a person between 18 and 59 years old who received the Ad26.COV2.S COVID-19 vaccine or a placebo.

The chain joins TRBV2 to TRBJ1-5; 7 bases are shared with TRBD1. Trimming removed 5 bases from V and 4 bases from J; junction bases left unmatched: 5. Looked up from germline, CDR1 is SNHLY and CDR2 is FYNNEI. The CDR3 covers 14 residues. CDR3: CASSSDRENQPQHF. The CDR3 region has the DNA TGTGCCAGCAGTTCCGACAGGGAGAATCAGCCCCAGCATTTT. Looking up the rest from reference TRBV2 and TRBJ1-5 gives the full variable domain: EPEVTQTPSHQVTQMGQEVILRCVPISNHLYFYWYRQILGQKVEFLVSFYNNEISEKSEIFDDQFSVERPDGSNFTLKIRSTKLEDSAMYFCASSSDRENQPQHFGDGTRLSIL.

The V gene is TRBV5-1, the J gene TRBJ2-2; D gene uncertain. Germline V gene sequence: CDR1 SGHRS, CDR2 YFSETQ. CDR3 length: 15 residues. V dropped 4 bases and J dropped 4 bases, with 14 bases sitting between them. The CDR3 bases are TGCGCCAGCAGCATAGACATAGACGCCACCGGGGAGCTGTTTTTT. Its protein is CASSIDIDATGELFF.

Notes on this clone: Other nucleotide sequences from this sample produce the same CDR3. This chain links TRBV20-1 with TRBJ1-5, with a possible D match to TRBD1 (5 bases). V dropped 3 bases and J dropped 6 bases, with 6 bases sitting between them. The CDR3 has 11 amino acids. The germline V gene encodes CDR1 DFQATT and CDR2 SNEGSKA (reference sequence). The CDR3 bases are TGCAGTGCTAGGGGGGGTCAGCCCCAGCATTTT. Translation gives CSARGGQPQHF.

The chain carries TRBV27 and TRBJ1-5; D remains unclear. Per germline, CDR1 MNHEY and CDR2 SMNVEV (reference sequence). Between the trimmed V and J ends, which lost 2 bases and 1 base, there was a span of 9 bases. This CDR3 contains 15 residues. As DNA, the CDR3 is TGTGCCAGCAGTTTAGGAGGTCCCAGCAATCAGCCCCAGCATTTT. Amino acid sequence: CASSLGGPSNQPQHF.

The chain couples TRBV7-2 to TRBJ2-7; 7 nucleotides line up with TRBD2. Losses at the gene ends were 7 bases for V and 6 bases for J; bases not matched to a gene: 9. There are 13 residues in the CDR3. Germline-derived CDR1 and CDR2 are SGHTA and FQGNSA. The CDR3 protein is CASKRAGDSEQYF. As DNA, the CDR3 is TGTGCCAGCAAGCGCGCGGGAGATAGCGAGCAGTACTTC.

The gene calls are TRBV3-1 (or the pseudogene TRBV3-2) and TRBJ2-4; unclear D gene. CDR1 and CDR2 (germline): LGHDT, YNNKEL (reference sequence). CDR3 length: 13 amino acids. V was shortened by 6 bases and J by 0 bases, with 6 bases between the two germline ends. The CDR3 protein is CASRGVAKNIQYF. The CDR3 nucleotides are TGTGCCAGCAGGGGCGTAGCCAAAAACATTCAGTACTTC.

This clone was picked up one time. Other DNA sequences in the same sample also yield this CDR3. This chain joins TRBV9 and TRBJ2-5; 7 bases map to TRBD2. This CDR3 is built from 14 residues. Per germline, CDR1 SGDLS and CDR2 YYNGEE. V was pared by 2 bases and J by 1 base, with 2 bases of the junction left unmatched. The CDR3, as DNA: TGTGCCAGCAGCGTCGGGGGGAGCCAAGAGACCCAGTACTTC. Translated: CASSVGGSQETQYF.

The chain recombines TRBV7-3 with TRBJ2-3; weak D call: TRBD2 (5 bases). This CDR3 comprises 13 residues. V was cut by 4 bases and J by 6 bases, with 11 bases left in between. CDR1 and CDR2 from the germline V gene are SGHTA and FQGTGA. The CDR3 DNA reads TGTGCCAGCAGCTCCCAACCGGGGGATACGCAGTATTTT. It encodes CASSSQPGDTQYF.

The rearrangement links TRBV7-9 to TRBJ1-4, with D unclear. Germline V gene lookup returns CDR1 SEHNR and CDR2 FQNEAQ (reference sequence). The ends were cut back, 5 bases at V and 0 bases at J, with 7 bases in the middle. The CDR3 contains 14 residues. CDR3 DNA sequence: TGTGCCAGCAGCCGGGGTGCAACTAATGAAAAACTGTTTTTT. It yields the protein CASSRGATNEKLFF.

The chain links TRBV5-1 to TRBJ2-7, with 7 bases lining up with TRBD1. Trimming removed 4 bases from V and 3 bases from J; junction bases left unmatched: 7. From germline, CDR1 is SGHRS and CDR2 YFSETQ. The CDR3 contains 14 residues. CDR3 nucleotides: TGCGCCAGCAGCCCTAATAGGGGGCACTACGAGCAGTACTTC. Its protein is CASSPNRGHYEQYF.

The CDR3 DNA follows: TGTGCCAGCAGCTTGGCCGCTGGACAGGGGACCCATTTT. This sequence encodes CASSLAAGQGTHF. This rearrangement joins TRBV5-6 to TRBJ1-5; 9 bases match TRBD1. The CDR3 is 13 amino acids. The junction had 8 bases not matched to a gene; V was cut back by 0 bases and J by 16 bases. CDR1 and CDR2 (germline): SGHDT, YYEEEE.

Only one count was recorded for this clone. The chain couples TRBV7-3 to TRBJ2-1; 12 bases map to TRBD2. J lost 5 bases, V lost 5 bases, and 4 bases had no gene match. From germline, CDR1 is SGHTA and CDR2 FQGTGA. The CDR3 is 15 amino acids. The CDR3 DNA follows: TGTGCCAGCAGCCCTAGCGGGAGGGCGAACAATGAGCAGTTCTTC. Translating it yields CASSPSGRANNEQFF.

This chain connects TRBV5-6 to TRBJ1-5; TRBD1 is a possible D gene (5 bases). In germline, CDR1 is SGHDT, CDR2 YYEEEE. This CDR3 spans 14 amino acids. Deletions cut 1 base from V and 5 bases from J, with 10 bases between. The CDR3: CASSLWQGYQPQHF. CDR3 nucleotide sequence: TGTGCCAGCAGCTTGTGGCAGGGCTATCAGCCCCAGCATTTT. The full variable domain, completed using reference TRBV5-6 and TRBJ1-5, is DAGVTQSPTHLIKTRGQQVTLRCSPKSGHDTVSWYQQALGQGPQFIFQYYEEEERQRGNFPDRFSGHQFPNYSSELNVNALLLGDSALYLCASSLWQGYQPQHFGDGTRLSIL.

This chain connects TRBV6-4 to TRBJ2-1, with 8 bases matching TRBD2. Germline V gene sequence: CDR1 MRHNA, CDR2 SNTAGT. There are 15 residues in the CDR3. V gave up 3 bases and J gave up 7 bases; unmatched junction bases: 8. CDR3 protein: CASSEGSSGRNEQFF. The CDR3 nucleotides read TGTGCCAGCAGTGAAGGGTCCAGCGGGAGAAATGAGCAGTTCTTC.

V and J are TRBV2 and TRBJ2-1; 7 nucleotides match TRBD1. With 6 bases clipped from V and 5 bases from J, the junction kept 7 bases outside the gene matches. The CDR3 is 14 residues long. CDR1 and CDR2 from the germline V gene are SNHLY and FYNNEI. The CDR3 spells CASRENRGDNEQFF. The CDR3 DNA reads as TGTGCCAGCAGGGAAAACAGGGGAGACAATGAGCAGTTCTTC.

The V call is TRBV6-5, the J call TRBJ2-3; no firm D call. CDR1 and CDR2 (germline): MNHEY, SVGAGI. The CDR3 totals 14 residues. Trimming left V 6 bases short and J 4 bases short, with 14 bases between. The CDR3 loop is CASSSQTRPDTQYF. CDR3 DNA sequence: TGTGCCAGCAGCTCCCAAACTCGGCCAGATACGCAGTATTTT.

This chain joins TRBV9 and TRBJ1-6, with 8 bases that match TRBD1. V lost 4 bases, J lost 9 bases, and 12 bases stayed unmatched. CDR1 SGDLS and CDR2 YYNGEE come from the germline V gene. There are 16 residues in the CDR3. The CDR3 DNA is TGTGCCAGCAGCCCCGTTCCAGGGGGCTCGCGTTCACCCCTCCACTTT. This translates into CASSPVPGGSRSPLHF.

This chain connects TRBV7-9 to TRBJ2-1; 10 positions match TRBD2. Germline V lookup: CDR1 SEHNR, CDR2 FQNEAQ (reference sequence). The V and J ends lost 7 bases and 4 bases, in that order; junction bases with no gene match: 4. The length of the CDR3 is 14 residues. CDR3 protein: CASIGLAVYNEQFF. The CDR3 DNA reads as TGTGCCAGCATCGGACTAGCGGTTTACAATGAGCAGTTCTTC.